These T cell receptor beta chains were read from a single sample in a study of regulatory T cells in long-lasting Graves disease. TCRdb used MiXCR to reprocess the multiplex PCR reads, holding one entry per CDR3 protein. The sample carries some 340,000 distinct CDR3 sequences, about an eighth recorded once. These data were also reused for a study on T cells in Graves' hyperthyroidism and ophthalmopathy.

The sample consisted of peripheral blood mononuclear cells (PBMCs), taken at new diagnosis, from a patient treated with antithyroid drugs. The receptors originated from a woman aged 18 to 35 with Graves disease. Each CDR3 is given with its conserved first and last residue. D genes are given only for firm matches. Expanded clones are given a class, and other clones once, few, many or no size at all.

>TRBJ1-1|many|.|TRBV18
CASSRGAEAFF
TGTGCCAGCTCACGGGGGGCTGAAGCTTTCTTT
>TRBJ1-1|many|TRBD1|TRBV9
CASRATGERRRAFF
TGTGCCAGCAGAGCCACAGGGGAGCGGCGACGAGCTTTCTTT
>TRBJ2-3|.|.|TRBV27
CASSLSGGLRDTQYF
TGTGCCAGCAGTTTATCAGGAGGGCTTAGAGATACGCAGTATTTT
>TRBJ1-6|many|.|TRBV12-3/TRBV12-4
CASSFGWTYNSPLHF
TGTGCCAGCAGTTTCGGGTGGACCTATAATTCACCCCTCCACTTT
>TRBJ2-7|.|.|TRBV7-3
CASSLKDGPAVNEQYF
TGTGCCAGCAGCTTAAAAGACGGACCGGCCGTCAACGAGCAGTACTTC
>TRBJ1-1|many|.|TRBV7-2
CASSPNLGTEAFF
TGTGCCAGCAGCCCTAATTTGGGTACTGAAGCTTTCTTT
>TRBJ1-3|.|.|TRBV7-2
CASSLQGYTIYF
TGTGCCAGCAGCTTACAAGGGTACACCATATATTTT
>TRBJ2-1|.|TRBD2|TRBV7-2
CASSFRGLAYEQFF
TGTGCCAGCAGTTTCCGCGGACTAGCATATGAGCAGTTCTTC
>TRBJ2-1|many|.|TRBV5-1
CASSLVQPSYNEQFF
TGCGCCAGCAGCTTGGTCCAGCCCTCCTACAATGAGCAGTTCTTC
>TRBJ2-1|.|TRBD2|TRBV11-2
CASSLVLAGGGNEQFF
TGTGCCAGCAGCTTAGTCCTAGCGGGAGGAGGGAATGAGCAGTTCTTC
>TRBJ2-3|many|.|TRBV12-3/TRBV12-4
CASSFGGDTQYF
TGTGCCAGCAGTTTCGGGGGAGATACGCAGTATTTT
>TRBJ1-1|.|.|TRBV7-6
CASSLAGGASEAFF
TGTGCCAGCAGCTTAGCAGGGGGAGCGTCTGAAGCTTTCTTT
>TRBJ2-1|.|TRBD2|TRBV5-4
CASSRAGSGRESYNEQFF
TGTGCCAGCAGCCGCGCGGGGAGCGGGAGGGAATCCTACAATGAGCAGTTCTTC
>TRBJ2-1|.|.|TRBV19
CASSRTYLSYNEQFF
TGTGCCAGTAGTCGGACTTACCTTTCATACAATGAGCAGTTCTTC
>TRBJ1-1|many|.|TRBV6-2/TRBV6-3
CASSYSTNREAFF
TGTGCCAGCAGTTACTCGACGAACAGAGAAGCTTTCTTT
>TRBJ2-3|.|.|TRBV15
CATSAATDTQYF
TGTGCCACCAGTGCCGCGACGGATACGCAGTATTTT
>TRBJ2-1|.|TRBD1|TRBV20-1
CSARRLPGQINFGDEQFF
TGCAGTGCTAGGCGGCTTCCGGGACAGATCAATTTCGGGGATGAGCAGTTCTTC
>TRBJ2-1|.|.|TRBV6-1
CASSPASEPNEQFF
TGTGCCAGCAGTCCGGCTAGCGAGCCCAATGAGCAGTTCTTC
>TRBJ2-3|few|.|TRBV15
CATSSEGTASADTQYF
TGTGCCACCAGCAGTGAAGGGACTGCGAGTGCAGATACGCAGTATTTT
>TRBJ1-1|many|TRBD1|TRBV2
CASSEEGAGDMNTEAFF
TGTGCCAGCAGTGAAGAGGGGGCAGGCGACATGAACACTGAAGCTTTCTTT
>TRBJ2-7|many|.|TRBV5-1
CASKVAELFYEQYF
TGCGCCAGCAAAGTAGCAGAACTATTCTACGAGCAGTACTTC
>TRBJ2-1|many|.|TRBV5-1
CASNRGPNNEQFF
TGCGCCAGCAATAGGGGACCAAACAATGAGCAGTTCTTC
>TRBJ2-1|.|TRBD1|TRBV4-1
CASSQPWTGEDEQFF
TGCGCCAGCAGCCAACCCTGGACAGGCGAAGATGAGCAGTTCTTC
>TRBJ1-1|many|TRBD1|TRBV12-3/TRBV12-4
CASSHKDRVTEAFF
TGTGCCAGCAGCCACAAGGACAGGGTCACTGAAGCTTTCTTT
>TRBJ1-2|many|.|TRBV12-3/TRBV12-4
CASSLVPVDGYTF
TGTGCCAGCAGTTTAGTGCCAGTCGATGGCTACACCTTC
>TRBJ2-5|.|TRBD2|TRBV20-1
CSAKTSGGEETQYF
TGCAGTGCAAAGACTAGCGGGGGCGAAGAGACCCAGTACTTC
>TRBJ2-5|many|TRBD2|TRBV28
CASSLRGRQETQYF
TGTGCCAGCAGTTTGCGGGGGAGACAAGAGACCCAGTACTTC
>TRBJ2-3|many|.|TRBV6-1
CASSYPGRNTDTQYF
TGTGCCAGCAGCTATCCGGGGAGGAACACAGATACGCAGTATTTT
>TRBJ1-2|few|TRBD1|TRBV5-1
CASSSGQGMFANYGYTF
TGCGCCAGCAGCTCCGGACAGGGAATGTTCGCTAACTATGGCTACACCTTC
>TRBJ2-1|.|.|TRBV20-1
CSANNYNEQFF
TGCAGTGCTAACAACTACAATGAGCAGTTCTTC
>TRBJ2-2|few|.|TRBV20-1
CSARVSGNTGELFF
TGCAGTGCTAGAGTTAGCGGGAACACCGGGGAGCTGTTTTTT
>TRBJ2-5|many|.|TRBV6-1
CASSEDFQETQYF
TGTGCCAGCAGTGAAGATTTCCAAGAGACCCAGTACTTC
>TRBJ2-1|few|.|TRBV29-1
CSVEDRRGDEQFF
TGCAGCGTTGAAGATCGAAGAGGGGATGAGCAGTTCTTC
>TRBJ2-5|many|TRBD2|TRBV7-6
CASSLAFGVAGETQYF
TGTGCCAGCAGCTTAGCTTTTGGGGTAGCGGGAGAGACCCAGTACTTC
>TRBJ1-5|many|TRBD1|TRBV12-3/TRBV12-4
CASRESRTGGVGGQPQHF
TGTGCCAGCAGGGAGAGCAGGACAGGGGGCGTAGGGGGCCAGCCCCAGCATTTT
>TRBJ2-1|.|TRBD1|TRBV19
CASSVDRGRLYNEQFF
TGTGCCAGTAGTGTTGACAGGGGGCGTCTCTACAATGAGCAGTTCTTC
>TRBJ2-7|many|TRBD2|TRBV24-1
CATSDSLPRTRSECEQYF
TGTGCCACCAGTGATTCTTTACCTCGGACTAGATCTGAGTGCGAGCAGTACTTC
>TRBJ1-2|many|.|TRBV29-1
CSVDGGGYGYTF
TGCAGCGTTGACGGGGGGGGGTATGGCTACACCTTC
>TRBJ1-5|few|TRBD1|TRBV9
CASSVDGWGQGDGCGVQPQHF
TGTGCCAGCAGCGTCGACGGGTGGGGGCAGGGGGACGGATGTGGGGTTCAGCCCCAGCATTTT
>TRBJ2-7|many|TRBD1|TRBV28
CASSVGGPAFGQYF
TGTGCCAGCAGTGTAGGGGGCCCTGCTTTTGGGCAGTACTTC
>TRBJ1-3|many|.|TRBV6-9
CASSYGQTSGNTIYF
TGTGCCAGCAGTTACGGGCAGACCTCTGGAAACACCATATATTTT
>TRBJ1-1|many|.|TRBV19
CASTPSGVAEAFF
TGTGCCAGTACCCCTTCCGGGGTGGCTGAAGCTTTCTTT
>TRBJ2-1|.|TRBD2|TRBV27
CASSLTSGISEQFF
TGTGCCAGCAGTTTGACTAGCGGGATCTCCGAGCAGTTCTTC